The rows below give T cell receptor beta chains drawn from one sample of a study of T cells after yellow fever vaccination. TCRdb recomputed calls from the 5' RACE reads with MiXCR, one row per CDR3 protein. In the table there are 120,000 or so distinct CDR3 sequences, roughly 15% of which are singletons. The material was CD8+ T cells sorted from PBMCs, obtained 5 days after the yellow fever booster vaccination. The receptors here all came from a man aged 18 to 35 who received the YFV17D yellow fever vaccine. Each CDR3 is given with its conserved first and last residue. A D gene is named only where the DNA matches it firmly. The listing skips clone size in some rows; elsewhere it reads once, few, many or a size class.

J gene	V gene	clone size	D gene	CDR3 DNA	CDR3 protein
TRBJ2-1	TRBV4-3	few	NA	TGCGCCAGCAGCCAAGGGGTCGGCAGGGGGGACAATGAGCAGTTCTTC	CASSQGVGRGDNEQFF
TRBJ2-7	TRBV27	few	NA	TGTGCCAGCAGTCTCGGGACTCGGGGCGAGCAGTACTTC	CASSLGTRGEQYF
TRBJ2-3	TRBV7-8	NA	TRBD2	TGTGCCAGCAGCCCACCACGGACTAGCGGGGGACACACAGATACGCAGTATTTT	CASSPPRTSGGHTDTQYF
TRBJ2-2	TRBV11-2	few	TRBD2	TGTGCCAGCAGCTTTGGGGCGGGGGGAAACACCGGGGAGCTGTTTTTT	CASSFGAGGNTGELFF
TRBJ2-1	TRBV7-2	many	NA	TGTGCCAGCAGCTTAGTGGTGTCCCCCGACAATGAGCAGTTCTTC	CASSLVVSPDNEQFF
TRBJ1-2	TRBV10-3	NA	TRBD1	TGTGCCATCAGTGAATCAGGACAGGGGGCTGATGGCTACACCTTC	CAISESGQGADGYTF
TRBJ2-2	TRBV5-1	NA	NA	TGCGCCAGCAGTGGCGGGACTCTGAACACCGGGGAGCTGTTTTTT	CASSGGTLNTGELFF
TRBJ2-1	TRBV11-2	many	NA	TGTGCCAGCAGCCCCCGGGGGAGCTCCTACAATGAGCAGTTCTTC	CASSPRGSSYNEQFF
TRBJ2-6	TRBV18	NA	NA	TGTGCCAGCTCACCCTCCGTTAACAGGTTGGGAACTGGGGCCAACGTCCTGACTTTC	CASSPSVNRLGTGANVLTF
TRBJ2-1	TRBV19	few	NA	TGTGCCAGTAGTAGCGGGGTGGTTGAGCAGTTCTTC	CASSSGVVEQFF
TRBJ1-3	TRBV7-6	NA	TRBD1	TGTGCCAGCAGCGGGACAGACAGACCTGGAAACACCATATATTTT	CASSGTDRPGNTIYF
TRBJ2-1	TRBV6-2/TRBV6-3	few	NA	TGTGCCAGCAGTTACTCTCACAGGGAGTCCTACAATGAGCAGTTCTTC	CASSYSHRESYNEQFF
TRBJ1-2	TRBV19	once	TRBD1	TGTGCCACCAGTTACCAGGGGGCCAGATCGGAAGGCTACACCTTC	CATSYQGARSEGYTF
TRBJ1-6	TRBV25-1	NA	NA	TGTGCCAGCAGTCCCTGGGACCGCGGGAGTTCACCCCTCCACTTT	CASSPWDRGSSPLHF
TRBJ1-1	TRBV18	NA	NA	TGTGCCAGCTCACCCAAAGCAGGGGTACATGAAGCTTTCTTT	CASSPKAGVHEAFF
TRBJ1-2	TRBV6-5	few	NA	TGTGCCAGCAGCCAGACAGCGGCCCGGGGCTACACCTTC	CASSQTAARGYTF
TRBJ2-6	TRBV5-1	few	NA	TGCGCCAGCAGCGTGGGCAAGGACATCTACTCTGGGGCCAACGTCCTGACTTTC	CASSVGKDIYSGANVLTF
TRBJ2-5	TRBV4-3	NA	TRBD2	TGCGCCAGCAGCCAAGATAAGAGGGCGGGGGGAGAGACCCAGTACTTC	CASSQDKRAGGETQYF
TRBJ2-1	TRBV27	NA	TRBD2	TGTGCCAGCACCTCGGCTAGCGGGGTCTACAATGAGCAGTTCTTC	CASTSASGVYNEQFF
TRBJ1-2	TRBV20-1	few	NA	TGCAGTGCTAGGGCCCTTACCTATGGCTACACCTTC	CSARALTYGYTF
TRBJ1-5	TRBV12-3/TRBV12-4	NA	NA	TGTGCCAGCCCATACTTCGGCCCACACAACAATTATCAGCCCCAGCATTTT	CASPYFGPHNNYQPQHF
TRBJ2-1	TRBV27	NA	TRBD2	TGTGCCAGCAGTTTCCATAGCGGGGGGGGCAATGAGCAGTTCTTC	CASSFHSGGGNEQFF
TRBJ1-3	TRBV5-1	few	NA	TGCGCCAGCAGCTCCCAGGGGAGGTCTGGAAACACCATATATTTT	CASSSQGRSGNTIYF
TRBJ1-1	TRBV5-4	few	TRBD1	TGTGCCAGCAGCTTGACGCCGGGACAGGGGAACACTGAAGCTTTCTTT	CASSLTPGQGNTEAFF
TRBJ1-5	TRBV15	NA	NA	TGTGCCACCAGCAGAGCAGGGGCAAGCAATCAGCCCCAGCATTTT	CATSRAGASNQPQHF
TRBJ1-5	TRBV6-5	few	NA	TGTGCCAGCAGTCTCAGTGCTGAGGATCAGCCCCAGCATTTT	CASSLSAEDQPQHF
TRBJ2-7	TRBV27	NA	NA	TGTGCCAGCAGTCCATCTCCCAGAGGCGAGCAGTACTTC	CASSPSPRGEQYF
TRBJ2-1	TRBV19	once	TRBD2	TGTGCCAGCCAGGGGACTAGGCGCAATGAGCAGTTCTTC	CASQGTRRNEQFF
TRBJ2-1	TRBV6-2/TRBV6-3	few	NA	TGTGCCAGCAGTTTTCTTCTCGTACAGGAGCAGTTCTTC	CASSFLLVQEQFF
TRBJ2-5	TRBV20-1	NA	NA	TGCAGTGCTTACTCCGGGGTAGGGAAAGAGACCCAGTACTTC	CSAYSGVGKETQYF
TRBJ2-5	TRBV6-5	NA	TRBD2	TGTGCCAGCAGTTACTCGGCGGGGGGGCGGGAGACCCAGTACTTC	CASSYSAGGRETQYF
TRBJ1-6	TRBV7-8	many	NA	TGTGCCAGCAGCTTAACGGGACGGAGCTCCTATAATTCACCCCTCCACTTT	CASSLTGRSSYNSPLHF
TRBJ1-5	TRBV15	NA	NA	TGTGCCACGCATCTCGGGGGAGTCAATCAGCCCCAGCATTTT	CATHLGGVNQPQHF
TRBJ2-1	TRBV6-5	NA	NA	TGTGCCAGCAGTCACCAGGGAGACAATGAGCAGTTCTTC	CASSHQGDNEQFF
TRBJ1-1	TRBV2	NA	TRBD1	TGTGCCAGCAGGGAGACAGGGACGGGGAAGAACACTGAAGCTTTCTTT	CASRETGTGKNTEAFF
TRBJ1-2	TRBV4-3	few	TRBD1	TGCGCCAGCAGCCGGGGACAGGGGGCTTTGTATGGCTACACCTTC	CASSRGQGALYGYTF
TRBJ2-5	TRBV29-1	few	TRBD1	TGCAGCGTTGACGGGGTTGGGACAGGGGGAGAGACCCAGTACTTC	CSVDGVGTGGETQYF
TRBJ2-1	TRBV5-1	NA	TRBD2	TGCGCCAGCAGCCCCGGGGGGGGTAATATGGTCATTGAGCAGTTCTTC	CASSPGGGNMVIEQFF
TRBJ2-1	TRBV4-1	NA	TRBD2	TGCGCCAGCAGCCCCCTGAGGACTAGCGGGGGGCAGCTGTACAATGAGCAGTTCTTC	CASSPLRTSGGQLYNEQFF
TRBJ2-4	TRBV6-5	NA	NA	TGTGCCAGCAGTGGGGGCCGAGCCTACAAAAACATTCAGTACTTC	CASSGGRAYKNIQYF
TRBJ2-3	TRBV7-3	few	TRBD2	TGTGCCAGCAGCCAAGATACTAGCGGGTTACTCACAGATACGCAGTATTTT	CASSQDTSGLLTDTQYF
TRBJ1-1	TRBV29-1	many	NA	TGCAGCGTTGAACAGTTCACTGAAGCTTTCTTT	CSVEQFTEAFF
TRBJ2-5	TRBV11-2	few	TRBD2	TGTGCCAGCAGCTTAGCTGGGACTAGTTTACAAGAGACCCAGTACTTC	CASSLAGTSLQETQYF
TRBJ1-1	TRBV11-2	few	NA	TGTGCCAGCAGCCGCCGGACACCTGAAGCTTTCTTT	CASSRRTPEAFF
TRBJ1-1	TRBV11-2	NA	NA	TGTGCCAGCAGCTTCCCGACAGGACTAAGATACGCTGAAGCTTTCTTT	CASSFPTGLRYAEAFF
TRBJ2-1	TRBV29-1	few	NA	TGCAGCGTTGCCAGCTACAATGAGCAGTTCTTC	CSVASYNEQFF
TRBJ1-4	TRBV15	few	TRBD1	TGTGCCACCAGCAGACCCTCGACAGGGTCTAATGAAAAACTGTTTTTT	CATSRPSTGSNEKLFF
TRBJ1-2	TRBV12-3/TRBV12-4	NA	NA	TGTGCCAGCAGCTCCACGGAAGAGGATGGCTACACCTTC	CASSSTEEDGYTF
TRBJ2-7	TRBV4-3	few	NA	TGCGCCAGCAGTCAGGACTCGGCCGGCTACGAGCAGTACTTC	CASSQDSAGYEQYF
TRBJ1-1	TRBV6-2/TRBV6-3	NA	TRBD1	TGTGCCAGCACCACAACCCAGGGGGCAGGGACTGAAGCTTTCTTT	CASTTTQGAGTEAFF
TRBJ2-3	TRBV6-2/TRBV6-3	NA	TRBD2	TGTGCCAGCGGAGCGGGGTTAGTCACAGATACGCAGTATTTT	CASGAGLVTDTQYF